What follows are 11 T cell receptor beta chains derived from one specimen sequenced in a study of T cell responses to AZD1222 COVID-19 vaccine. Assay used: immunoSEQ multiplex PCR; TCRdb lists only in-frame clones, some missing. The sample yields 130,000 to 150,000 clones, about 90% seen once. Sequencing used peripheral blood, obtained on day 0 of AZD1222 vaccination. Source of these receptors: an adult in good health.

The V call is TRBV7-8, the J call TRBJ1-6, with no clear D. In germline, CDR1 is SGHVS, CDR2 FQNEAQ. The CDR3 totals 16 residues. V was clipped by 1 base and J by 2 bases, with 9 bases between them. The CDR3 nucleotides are TGTGCCAGCAGCTTAGAGTCGCGGGCCTATAATTCACCCCTCCACTTT. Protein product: CASSLESRAYNSPLHF.

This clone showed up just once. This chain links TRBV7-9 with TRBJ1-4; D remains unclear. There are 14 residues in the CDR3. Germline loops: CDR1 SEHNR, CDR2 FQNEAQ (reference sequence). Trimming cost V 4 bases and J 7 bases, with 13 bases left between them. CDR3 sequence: CASSSRGLVEKLFF. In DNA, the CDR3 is TGTGCCAGCAGCTCCAGAGGCCTTGTTGAAAAACTGTTTTTT.

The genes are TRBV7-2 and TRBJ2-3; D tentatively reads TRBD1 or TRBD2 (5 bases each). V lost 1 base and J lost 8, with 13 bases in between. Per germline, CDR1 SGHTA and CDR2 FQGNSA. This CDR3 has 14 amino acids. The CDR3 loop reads CASSLGRDQGTQYF. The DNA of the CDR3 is TGTGCCAGCAGCTTAGGCCGGGACCAGGGTACGCAGTATTTT.

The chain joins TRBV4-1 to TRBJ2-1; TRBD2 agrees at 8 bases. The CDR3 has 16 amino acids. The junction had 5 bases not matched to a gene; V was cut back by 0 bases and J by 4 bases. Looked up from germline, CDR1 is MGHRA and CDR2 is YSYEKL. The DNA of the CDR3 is TGCGCCAGCAGCCAAGATGCGGGGGGCACTTACAATGAGCAGTTCTTC. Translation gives CASSQDAGGTYNEQFF.

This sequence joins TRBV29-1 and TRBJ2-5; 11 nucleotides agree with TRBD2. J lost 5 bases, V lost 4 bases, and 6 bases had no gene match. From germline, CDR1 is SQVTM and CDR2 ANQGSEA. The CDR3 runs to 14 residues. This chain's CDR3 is CSVATASGGETQYF. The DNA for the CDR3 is TGCAGCGTTGCAACGGCTAGCGGGGGGGAGACCCAGTACTTC. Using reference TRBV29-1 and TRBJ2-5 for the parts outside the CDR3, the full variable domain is SAVISQKPSRDICQRGTSLTIQCQVDSQVTMMFWYRQQPGQSLTLIATANQGSEATYESGFVIDKFPISRPNLTFSTLTVSNMSPEDSSIYLCSVATASGGETQYFGPGTRLLVL.

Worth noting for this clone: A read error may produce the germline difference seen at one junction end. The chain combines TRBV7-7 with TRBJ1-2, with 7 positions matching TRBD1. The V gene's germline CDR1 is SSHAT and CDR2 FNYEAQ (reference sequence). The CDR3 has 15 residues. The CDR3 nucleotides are TGTGCTAGCAGCTTTCGCGGGGGACAGCCCTATGGCTACACCTTC. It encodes CASSFRGGQPYGYTF.

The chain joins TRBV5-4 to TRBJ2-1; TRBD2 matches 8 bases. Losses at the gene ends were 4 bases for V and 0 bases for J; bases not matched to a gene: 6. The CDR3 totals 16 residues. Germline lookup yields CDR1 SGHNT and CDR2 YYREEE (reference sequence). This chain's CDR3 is CASSPERGSSYNEQFF. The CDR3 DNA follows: TGTGCCAGCAGCCCGGAGCGGGGGAGCTCCTACAATGAGCAGTTCTTC.

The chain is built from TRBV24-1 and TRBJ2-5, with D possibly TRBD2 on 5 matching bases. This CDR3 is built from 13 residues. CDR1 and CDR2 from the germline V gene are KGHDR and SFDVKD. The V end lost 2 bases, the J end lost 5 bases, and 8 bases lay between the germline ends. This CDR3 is CATSDYGVETQYF. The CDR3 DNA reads TGTGCCACCAGTGATTACGGGGTGGAGACCCAGTACTTC.

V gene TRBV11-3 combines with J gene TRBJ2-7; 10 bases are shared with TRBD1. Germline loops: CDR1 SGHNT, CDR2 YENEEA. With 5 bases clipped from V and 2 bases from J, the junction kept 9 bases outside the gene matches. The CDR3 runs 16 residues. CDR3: CASSPRDRGLPYEQYF. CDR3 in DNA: TGTGCCAGCAGCCCGCGAGACAGGGGGCTTCCCTACGAGCAGTACTTC.

CDR3 region: CASSLGTRTEAFF. The CDR3 DNA follows: TGTGCCAGCAGCTTAGGGACAAGGACTGAAGCTTTCTTT. The chain uses TRBV7-9 and TRBJ1-1; D perhaps matches TRBD1 (5 bases). CDR1 and CDR2 (germline): SEHNR, FQNEAQ (reference sequence). Between the trimmed V and J ends, which lost 1 base and 5 bases, there was a span of 8 bases. This CDR3 has 13 residues.

The CDR3: CASSLGNNSPLHF. The CDR3 nucleotides read TGTGCCAGCAGCTTAGGAAATAATTCACCCCTCCACTTT. The chain links TRBV11-2 to TRBJ1-6; D is uncertain. The CDR3 has 13 residues. CDR1 is SGHAT, CDR2 FQNNGV, per germline. With 1 base removed from V and 5 bases from J, the gap between germline ends came to 3 bases.